This is a list of T cell receptor beta chains from one sample in a study of blood T cell repertoires in COVID-19. Measured with immunoSEQ multiplex PCR; TCRdb has only the in-frame clones, and not every one. Seen here are roughly 260,000 clones, about 87% observed once, and the top ten hold over 4%. The sequenced sample consisted of peripheral blood. The receptors originated from a man between 60 and 70 years old who had recovered from COVID-19. The CDR3 runs from the conserved cysteine through the conserved F or W. D genes are given only for firm matches. Some rows have no size entry. The others give once, few or many, or a class for an expanded clone.

D	size	J	V	CDR3	DNA
.	.	TRBJ2-4	TRBV23-1	CARIGDIQYF	TGCGCCAGGATAGGGGACATTCAGTACTTC
.	.	TRBJ2-7	TRBV19	CASSIKQGPYEQYF	TGTGCCAGTAGTATCAAACAGGGCCCCTACGAGCAGTACTTC
.	.	TRBJ2-7	TRBV7-2	CASSNRRGGNYEQYF	TGTGCCAGCAGCAACAGGAGGGGGGGCAATTACGAGCAGTACTTC
TRBD2	.	TRBJ2-2	TRBV5-1	CASSPGGGSTGELFF	TGCGCCAGCAGCCCCGGGGGGGGTAGCACCGGGGAGCTGTTTTTT
.	.	TRBJ1-1	TRBV5-5	CASSSGWARTEAFF	TGTGCCAGCAGCTCAGGGTGGGCGAGGACTGAAGCTTTCTTT
TRBD1	.	TRBJ1-1	TRBV5-8	CASSLPQGAKPNTEAFF	TGTGCCAGCAGCTTACCACAGGGGGCGAAACCGAACACTGAAGCTTTCTTT
TRBD1	few	TRBJ1-4	TRBV29-1	CSVELDRAEKLFF	TGCAGCGTAGAACTGGACAGGGCTGAAAAACTGTTTTTT
TRBD2	.	TRBJ2-3	TRBV5-1	CASGPGLAPDTQYF	TGCGCCAGCGGCCCGGGACTAGCGCCTGATACGCAGTATTTT
TRBD1	.	TRBJ1-1	TRBV9	CASSVEPGGSEAFF	TGTGCCAGCAGCGTAGAACCAGGGGGCTCTGAAGCTTTCTTT
.	.	TRBJ1-6	TRBV9	CASSAEGTASSYNSPLHF	TGTGCCAGCAGCGCAGAAGGGACTGCGAGCTCCTATAATTCACCCCTCCACTTT
.	.	TRBJ2-3	TRBV24-1	CATSVAAPDTQYF	TGTGCCACCAGTGTAGCCGCCCCAGATACGCAGTATTTT
TRBD1	.	TRBJ2-3	TRBV7-9	CASSFFAGGTSTDTQYF	TGTGCCAGCAGCTTCTTTGCAGGGGGCACGAGCACAGATACGCAGTATTTT
TRBD1	.	TRBJ1-2	TRBV6-6	CASSRGDRGANYGYTF	TGTGCCAGCAGCCGAGGAGACAGGGGGGCTAACTATGGCTACACCTTC
.	once	TRBJ1-4	TRBV5-1	CASSQGGANEKLFF	TGCGCCAGCAGCCAGGGTGGGGCTAATGAAAAACTGTTTTTT
.	.	TRBJ1-4	TRBV6-5	CAPEPATGKNEKLFF	TGTGCCCCCGAGCCCGCGACAGGAAAAAATGAAAAACTGTTTTTT
TRBD2	.	TRBJ2-5	TRBV12-5	CASGSSGGQETQYF	TGTGCTAGTGGTTCTAGCGGGGGACAAGAGACCCAGTACTTC
TRBD1	.	TRBJ1-2	TRBV6-5	CASSYSIGRDSGYTF	TGTGCCAGCAGTTACTCAATCGGCAGGGACAGTGGCTACACCTTC
TRBD1	few	TRBJ1-1	TRBV6-5	CASSLDRANTEAFF	TGTGCCAGCAGTTTGGACAGGGCGAACACTGAAGCTTTCTTT
.	.	TRBJ1-1	TRBV12-3/TRBV12-4	CASRPRRQTEAFF	TGTGCCAGCAGACCCCGTAGACAGACTGAAGCTTTCTTT
TRBD1	.	TRBJ1-4	TRBV30	CAWSPGGEEKLFF	TGTGCCTGGAGTCCAGGGGGCGAGGAAAAACTGTTTTTT
.	.	TRBJ1-3	TRBV6-6	CASIEIGRAAGDTIYF	TGTGCCAGCATAGAAATCGGGAGGGCGGCCGGGGACACCATATATTTT
TRBD2	.	TRBJ2-7	TRBV18	CASSTGTSTIKIPEQYF	TGTGCCAGCTCAACCGGGACTAGCACTATAAAAATACCGGAGCAGTACTTC
.	.	TRBJ1-2	TRBV20-1	CSASSGNGYTF	TGCAGTGCTAGCTCAGGGAATGGCTACACCTTC
TRBD2	.	TRBJ2-7	TRBV10-1	CASSEGLAGPYEQYF	TGCGCCAGCAGCGAGGGACTAGCGGGCCCCTACGAGCAGTACTTC
TRBD1	.	TRBJ2-4	TRBV14	CASSQSGAPGQGARIQYF	TGTGCCAGCAGCCAAAGCGGGGCTCCGGGACAGGGGGCAAGGATTCAGTACTTC
.	.	TRBJ2-5	TRBV19	CATSPQGSQETQYF	TGTGCCACCTCCCCCCAGGGGTCCCAAGAGACCCAGTACTTC
TRBD1	.	TRBJ1-5	TRBV19	CASTDRQGDNQPQHF	TGTGCCAGTACAGACAGACAGGGGGACAATCAGCCCCAGCATTTT
TRBD1	.	TRBJ1-2	TRBV7-7	CASSFPPPRGQGGYGYTF	TGTGCTAGCAGCTTCCCTCCCCCAAGGGGACAGGGAGGCTATGGCTACACCTTC
.	.	TRBJ1-2	TRBV27	CASSLHARDYGYTF	TGTGCCAGCAGTTTACATGCCAGGGACTATGGCTACACCTTC
.	.	TRBJ2-2	TRBV6-4	CATRHRTGELFF	TGTGCCACCAGACACCGCACCGGGGAGCTGTTTTTT
TRBD1	.	TRBJ2-5	TRBV6-5	CASSLEVGQQETQYF	TGTGCCAGCAGTTTAGAGGTGGGACAGCAAGAGACCCAGTACTTC
.	.	TRBJ2-5	TRBV7-2	CASSYAETQYF	TGTGCCAGCTCCTATGCGGAGACCCAGTACTTC
TRBD2	.	TRBJ2-1	TRBV9	CASSARGGPSYNEQFF	TGTGCCAGCAGCGCCCGGGGGGGCCCCTCCTACAATGAGCAGTTCTTC
TRBD1	.	TRBJ2-7	TRBV7-3	CASSPGQGLLYEQYF	TGTGCCAGCAGCCCAGGACAGGGACTTCTCTACGAGCAGTACTTC
TRBD1	.	TRBJ2-7	TRBV6-5	CASSRLRDSSYEQYF	TGTGCCAGCAGTCGCCTCCGGGACAGTTCCTACGAGCAGTACTTC
TRBD1	.	TRBJ1-4	TRBV23-1	CASSPSSHLDRVSNEKLFF	TGCGCCAGCAGCCCTTCAAGCCACCTCGACAGGGTGTCTAATGAAAAACTGTTTTTT
.	.	TRBJ1-2	TRBV21-1	CASSKVQAPYGYTF	TGTGCCAGCAGCAAAGTACAGGCCCCCTATGGCTACACCTTC
.	.	TRBJ1-2	TRBV7-9	CASSLQGLNYGYTF	TGTGCCAGCAGCTTACAGGGACTTAACTATGGCTACACCTTC
.	.	TRBJ1-5	TRBV7-9	CASSFAGENQPQHF	TGTGCCAGCAGCTTCGCTGGGGAGAATCAGCCCCAGCATTTT
.	.	TRBJ2-5	TRBV11-1	CASGAGLTETQYF	TGTGCCAGCGGGGCGGGACTTACAGAGACCCAGTACTTC
TRBD1	.	TRBJ2-4	TRBV15	CATGTGQGAAKNIQYF	TGTGCCACCGGAACAGGGCAGGGGGCGGCCAAAAACATTCAGTACTTC
.	.	TRBJ1-2	TRBV30	CAWRETGLVGYTF	TGTGCCTGGAGGGAAACAGGCCTTGTTGGCTACACCTTC
TRBD1	.	TRBJ1-1	TRBV12-3/TRBV12-4	CASRGQGAEAFF	TGTGCCAGCAGGGGACAGGGGGCTGAAGCTTTCTTT
.	once	TRBJ1-1	TRBV5-1	CASSPLRGRTEAFF	TGCGCCAGCAGCCCGTTACGGGGGAGGACTGAAGCTTTCTTT
.	.	TRBJ1-5	TRBV29-1	CSVESPDQPQHF	TGCAGCGTTGAATCCCCGGATCAGCCCCAGCATTTT
.	.	TRBJ2-7	TRBV24-1	CATSGAGPTYEQYF	TGTGCCACCAGTGGGGCAGGTCCCACCTACGAGCAGTACTTC
TRBD2	.	TRBJ2-7	TRBV2	CASRVAGGIDEQYF	TGTGCCAGCAGGGTAGCGGGGGGGATCGACGAGCAGTACTTC
TRBD1	.	TRBJ1-6	TRBV5-1	CASSPDRVQSPLHF	TGCGCCAGCAGCCCCGACAGGGTTCAATCACCCCTCCACTTT
.	few	TRBJ2-2	TRBV3-1/TRBV3-2	CASSVSGPGELFF	TGTGCCAGCAGCGTTAGCGGTCCCGGGGAGCTGTTTTTT
TRBD2	.	TRBJ2-7	TRBV23-1	CASSRAGGYEQYF	TGCGCCAGCAGTCGAGCGGGGGGCTACGAGCAGTACTTC
TRBD1	.	TRBJ1-3	TRBV25-1	CASSAAGGSFGNTIYF	TGTGCCAGCAGTGCCGCAGGGGGGTCGTTTGGAAACACCATATATTTT
.	.	TRBJ1-1	TRBV18	CASSPKGVGTEAFF	TGTGCCAGCTCACCGAAGGGGGTGGGCACTGAAGCTTTCTTT
TRBD1	.	TRBJ2-7	TRBV4-1	CASSQRQGFYEQYF	TGCGCCAGCAGCCAGAGACAGGGGTTCTACGAGCAGTACTTC
.	once	TRBJ2-7	TRBV19	CASSIPNRATEQYF	TGTGCCAGTAGTATACCGAACAGGGCGACCGAGCAGTACTTC